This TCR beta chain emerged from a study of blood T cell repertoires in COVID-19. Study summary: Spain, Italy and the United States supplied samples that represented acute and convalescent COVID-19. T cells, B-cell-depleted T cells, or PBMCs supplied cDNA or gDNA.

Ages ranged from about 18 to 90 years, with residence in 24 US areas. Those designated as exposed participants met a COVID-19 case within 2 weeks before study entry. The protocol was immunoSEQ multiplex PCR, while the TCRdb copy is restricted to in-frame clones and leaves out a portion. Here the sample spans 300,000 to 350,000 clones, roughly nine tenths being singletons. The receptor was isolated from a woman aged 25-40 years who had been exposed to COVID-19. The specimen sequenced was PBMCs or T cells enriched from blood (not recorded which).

In DNA, the CDR3 is TGTGCCAGCAGTCAGGACAGGGGGATCTACAATGAGCAGTTCTTC. Translated, it gives CASSQDRGIYNEQFF. The V gene is TRBV6-5, the J gene TRBJ2-1; 10 nucleotides line up with TRBD1. CDR3 length: 15 residues. J was trimmed by 3 bases and V by 5 bases; bases with no gene match: 4. Germline CDR1 is MNHEY and CDR2 is SVGAGI.